A selection of T cell receptor beta chains follows, all from one sample in a study of CD8 T cells in ankylosing spondylitis. TCRdb reprocessed the 5' RACE reads via MiXCR and lists one record per CDR3 protein. The repertoire consists of approximately 400,000 distinct CDR3 sequences, with 25% to 30% occurring once and the leading ten covering 0.89%. Sequencing was performed on blood, either unsorted or a sorted T cell fraction (not recorded which). These receptors were obtained from a male donor with ankylosing spondylitis. The CDR3 runs from the conserved cysteine through the conserved F or W. The D gene is left open where the match is weak. Some rows mark clone size as missing; the rest say once, few, many or name a class of expanded clone.

j_call clone_size v_call d_call cdr3_nt cdr3_aa
TRBJ1-5 few TRBV21-1 . TGTGCCAGCAGCAAAGGAGACAGGGAAGCTTATAGCAATCAGCCCCAGCATTTT CASSKGDREAYSNQPQHF
TRBJ2-1 . TRBV24-1 . TGTGCCACCAGTGATTCGGGGGCAGGGTCCTACAATGAGCAGTTCTTC CATSDSGAGSYNEQFF
TRBJ1-5 . TRBV5-1 . TGCGCCAGCAGCTTAGACGGCCACAATCAGCCCCAGCATTTT CASSLDGHNQPQHF
TRBJ2-6 . TRBV5-1 . TGCGCCAGCACCCTCCTCTCTGGGGCCAACGTCCTGACTTTC CASTLLSGANVLTF
TRBJ2-3 few TRBV6-2/TRBV6-3 TRBD2 TGTGCCAGCAACCCTAGCGGGATTGGATCGTGGGATTTT CASNPSGIGSWDF
TRBJ2-3 few TRBV15 . TGTGCCACCAGCAGAGGACTAGGAGCAGTCCATACGCAGTATTTT CATSRGLGAVHTQYF
TRBJ2-5 many TRBV12-3/TRBV12-4 TRBD1 TGTGCCAGCGAGAGGGGGCCAGGGGAGACCCAGTACTTC CASERGPGETQYF
TRBJ2-7 few TRBV18 TRBD2 TGTGCCAGCTCGGGGACTAGCGGCTCTTGGCAGCAGTACTTC CASSGTSGSWQQYF
TRBJ1-1 . TRBV12-3/TRBV12-4 . TGTGCCAGCAGTCCCGACGGCACTGAAGCTTTCTTT CASSPDGTEAFF
TRBJ2-1 few TRBV20-1 TRBD2 TGCAGTGCTAGAAAGGGACTAGCCATCTCCTACAATGAGCAGTTCTTC CSARKGLAISYNEQFF
TRBJ2-6 . TRBV20-1 . TGCAGTGCCGAGGAGGCTTATGGGGCCAACGTCCTGACTTTC CSAEEAYGANVLTF
TRBJ2-1 few TRBV20-1 TRBD2 TGCAGTGCTAGAGATCTCCGACTAGCGGACAATGAGCAGTTCTTC CSARDLRLADNEQFF
TRBJ2-1 few TRBV7-2 . TGTGCCAGCAGCCCAAGGGGATCTGAGCAGTTCTTC CASSPRGSEQFF
TRBJ1-1 . TRBV25-1 . TGTGCCAGCAGGACAACCGCCCGGGACCAGCGCACTGAAGCTTTCTTT CASRTTARDQRTEAFF
TRBJ1-1 few TRBV20-1 TRBD1 TGCAGTGCTGACCCAACAGGGGAGATGAACACTGAAGCTTTCTTT CSADPTGEMNTEAFF
TRBJ1-1 few TRBV20-1 . TGCAGTGCTTCAGAGCCCCTGAACACTGAAGCTTTCTTT CSASEPLNTEAFF
TRBJ1-3 . TRBV12-3/TRBV12-4 . TGTGCCAGCAGGCCTGGGCAGCTCGGAAACACCATATATTTT CASRPGQLGNTIYF
TRBJ2-2 . TRBV25-1 . TGTGCCAGCAGTGAACCCAGTAAAGTTCAAACCGGGGAGCTGTTTTTT CASSEPSKVQTGELFF
TRBJ2-2 . TRBV24-1 . TGTGCCACCAGTGATTTGGTCGGGAACACCGGGGAGCTGTTTTTT CATSDLVGNTGELFF
TRBJ2-2 few TRBV12-3/TRBV12-4 . TGTGCCAGCAGGGGGTCGACAACCGGGGAGCTGTTTTTT CASRGSTTGELFF
TRBJ2-2 . TRBV6-1 TRBD2 TGTGCCAGCAGTCAAGGACTAGCGGGAGTCACCGGGGAGCTGTTTTTT CASSQGLAGVTGELFF
TRBJ2-1 few TRBV10-2 . TGCGCCAGCCATAGCAGATACAATGAGCAGTTCTTC CASHSRYNEQFF
TRBJ2-1 . TRBV11-2 TRBD2 TGTGCCAGCAGCCCGTACGGGACTAGATCAGACAATGAGCAGTTCTTC CASSPYGTRSDNEQFF
TRBJ2-3 . TRBV29-1 TRBD1 TGCAGCGAGGACCGGGACAGGGGGCCAGATACGCAGTATTTT CSEDRDRGPDTQYF